This T cell receptor (beta chain) was profiled in a study of shared clonotypes between healthy human individuals. Sequencing was performed with immunoSEQ multiplex PCR; in TCRdb, only in-frame clones are kept and a portion is missing. The sample has about 1 million clones, 75% seen once. Germline V gene data show CDR1 as SGDLS and CDR2 as YYNGEE. Trimming left V 0 bases short and J 6 bases short, with 13 bases between. There are 15 residues in the CDR3. Source material: memory CD4+ T cells sorted from blood. Subset reported: CD45RA-negative fraction. The sequence was obtained from a man younger than 35 in good health. J is TRBJ1-5 and V is TRBV9; D perhaps matches TRBD1 (5 bases). The CDR3 loop is CASSVGQGQSQPQHF. The CDR3 DNA sequence: TGTGCCAGCAGCGTAGGCCAGGGCCAAAGTCAGCCCCAGCATTTT.